The 16 T cell receptor beta chains listed next were all sequenced from one sample in a study of cytomegalovirus exposure and HLA in healthy donors (dated by TCRdb to about 2017). Library creation used the immunoSEQ multiplex PCR assay. For the multiplex PCR, a mixture combining 60 forward primers for TCR Vbeta segments and 13 reverse primers for TCR Jbeta segments was used. TCRdb took this table from immuneACCESS and kept in-frame rearrangements with V and J called. Such tables lack part of the clones; where checked against another copy, unresolved V genes explain under half of the gap, and the rest is unexplained. Counted in this sample were 150,000 or so clones; approximately 70% of them appeared once. 7% to 7.5% of the sample rests with the top ten. Sequencing used PBMCs. The receptors shown here come from a man aged 40-55 years in good health and CMV-seropositive.

This clone was seen once. This sequence joins TRBV9 and TRBJ1-2, with TRBD1 matching over 7 bases. The CDR3 is 14 amino acids. Germline loops: CDR1 SGDLS, CDR2 YYNGEE. V shed 0 bases and J 4 bases; nucleotides not matched to a gene: 3. Written as DNA, the CDR3 is TGTGCCAGCAGCGTAGGGGCAGGGGGCTATGGCTACACCTTC. This gives the protein CASSVGAGGYGYTF.

The CDR3 spells CASSYGRVNEQFF. Written as DNA, the CDR3 is TGTGCCAGTAGTTACGGCAGGGTAAATGAGCAGTTCTTC. The rearrangement links TRBV19 to TRBJ2-1; tentatively, D is TRBD1 (5 bases). This CDR3 region has 13 residues. Germline V gives CDR1 LNHDA, CDR2 SQIVND (reference sequence). Trimming took off 5 bases at V and 7 bases at J, with 12 bases between the two ends.

This clone has ten or more counts. The chain has TRBV10-3 and TRBJ1-1; D not certain. The CDR3 sequence is 14 residues long. The V end was cut by 0 bases, the J end by 5 bases, with 10 bases between. Germline assignment: CDR1 ENHRY and CDR2 SYGVKD. CDR3 loop: CAISESRGATEAFF. CDR3 coding DNA: TGTGCCATCAGTGAGTCCCGGGGTGCGACTGAAGCTTTCTTT.

This clone was seen more than once but under ten times. V and J are TRBV7-2 and TRBJ2-7; TRBD2 is a possible D gene (7 bases). Germline-derived CDR1 and CDR2 are SGHTA and FQGNSA. The CDR3 has 18 amino acids. Trimming removed 2 bases from V and 6 bases from J, with 26 bases in between. CDR3 nucleotides: TGTGCCAGCAGCTTAAGCGGGTCTGGACGGAGGCGGGGGCCCGAGCAGTACTTC. This encodes CASSLSGSGRRRGPEQYF.

The rearrangement joins TRBV18 to TRBJ1-6, with 9 bases matching TRBD1. Losses at the gene ends were 2 bases for V and 8 bases for J; bases not matched to a gene: 7. The CDR3 totals 16 residues. Per the germline V gene, CDR1 is KGHSH and CDR2 is LQKENI. The CDR3 nucleotides are TGTGCCAGCTCACCAGGGCCCGGGGACAGGGATTCACCCCTCCACTTT. Translated, it gives CASSPGPGDRDSPLHF. Full variable domain (remainder filled in from reference TRBV18 and TRBJ1-6): NAGVMQNPRHLVRRRGQEARLRCSPMKGHSHVYWYRQLPEEGLKFMVYLQKENIIDESGMPKERFSAEFPKEGPSILRIQQVVRGDSAAYFCASSPGPGDRDSPLHFGNGTRLTVT.

V and J are TRBV10-3 and TRBJ2-2, with 8 bases identical to TRBD1. The ends lost 8 bases at V and 1 base at J; junction bases unmatched: 3. CDR1 and CDR2 (germline): ENHRY, SYGVKD. This CDR3 is built from 14 residues. The CDR3 here is CAIPGTGNTGELFF. In nucleotides, the CDR3 is TGTGCCATCCCCGGGACAGGGAACACCGGGGAGCTGTTTTTT.

The count of this clone is one. The chain joins TRBV20-1 to TRBJ2-7, with a tentative D call TRBD2 (6 bases). V was trimmed by 6 bases and J by 4 bases, leaving 10 bases between them. Looked up from germline, CDR1 is DFQATT and CDR2 is SNEGSKA (reference sequence). This CDR3 is 11 amino acids long. CDR3 nucleotide sequence: TGCAGTGCCAGGGAGGAGTACGAGCAGTACTTC. Encoded protein: CSAREEYEQYF.

This sequence joins TRBV9 and TRBJ2-7; 12 positions agree with TRBD2. Germline lookup yields CDR1 SGDLS and CDR2 YYNGEE. The V and J ends lost 4 bases and 0 bases, in that order; junction bases with no gene match: 5. CDR3 length: 16 residues. The CDR3 nucleotides read TGTGCCAGCAGCTCCGGACTAGCGGGGATCTCCTACGAGCAGTACTTC. This codes for CASSSGLAGISYEQYF.

This clone showed up just once. The genes are TRBV30 and TRBJ1-1; TRBD1 is a possible D gene (5 bases). V shed 4 bases and J shed 0 bases, with 12 bases lying between them. The V gene's germline CDR1 is GTSNPN and CDR2 SVGIG (reference sequence). This CDR3 has 14 residues. The CDR3 sequence is CAWNIRVVNTEAFF. CDR3 in DNA: TGTGCCTGGAACATCAGGGTGGTGAACACTGAAGCTTTCTTT.

V usage is TRBV6-1 and J usage is TRBJ1-5, with D possibly TRBD1 on 6 matching bases. Trimming stripped 1 base from V and 4 bases from J, with 8 bases between. The CDR3 totals 14 residues. In germline, CDR1 is MNHNS, CDR2 SASEGT. CDR3 bases: TGTGCCAGCAGTGAAGGACAGGAGAATCAGCCCCAGCATTTT. This encodes CASSEGQENQPQHF.

The chain carries TRBV4-1 and TRBJ2-3; TRBD2 matches at 10 bases. The junction had 1 base not matched to a gene; V was cut back by 0 bases and J by 1 base. CDR1 is MGHRA, CDR2 YSYEKL, per germline. The CDR3 length is 16 residues. The CDR3 nucleotides read TGCGCCAGCAGCCAAGATACTAGCGGGGGCACAGATACGCAGTATTTT. It yields the protein CASSQDTSGGTDTQYF.

The J gene is TRBJ2-7, the V gene TRBV7-9, with a possible D match to TRBD2 (5 bases). This CDR3 is 13 amino acids long. V was trimmed by 1 base and J by 6 bases, leaving 10 bases between them. The germline gives CDR1 SEHNR, CDR2 FQNEAQ (reference sequence). The DNA for the CDR3 is TGTGCCAGCAGCTTAGGGACGGGGTCCGAGCAGTACTTC. It encodes CASSLGTGSEQYF.

This chain joins TRBV19 and TRBJ2-3, with 8 bases aligning to TRBD1. The CDR3 is made up of 16 amino acids. CDR1 is LNHDA and CDR2 is SQIVND in the germline V gene (reference sequence). Trimming removed 1 base from V and 5 bases from J; junction bases left unmatched: 8. The CDR3, as DNA: TGTGCCAGTAGTATAGTAGTAGGCAGGGGGCTAGATACGCAGTATTTT. Residues: CASSIVVGRGLDTQYF.

Comments on this clone: Mismatch with germline at one junction end may stem from a read error. The chain joins TRBV7-9 to TRBJ2-5; D unclear. The CDR3 loop spans 11 amino acids. CDR1 and CDR2 (germline): SEHNR, FQNEAQ (reference sequence). The CDR3: CSSSLLETQYF. The CDR3 DNA is TGTTCCAGCAGCCTCTTGGAGACCCAGTACTTC. The whole variable domain, filled in from reference TRBV7-9 and TRBJ2-5, reads DTGVSQNPRHKITKRGQNVTFRCDPISEHNRLYWYRQTLGQGPEFLTYFQNEAQLEKSRLLSDRFSAERPKGSFSTLEIQRTEQGDSAMYLCSSSLLETQYFGPGTRLLVL.

The rearrangement links TRBV5-1 to TRBJ2-3; D gene uncertain. CDR3 length: 14 residues. The germline CDR1 and CDR2 sequences are SGHRS and YFSETQ. V was shortened by 2 bases and J by 0 bases, with 7 bases between the two germline ends. This CDR3 is CASSLKSSTDTQYF. The CDR3 bases are TGCGCCAGCAGCTTAAAATCTAGCACAGATACGCAGTATTTT.

This rearrangement joins TRBV7-6 to TRBJ2-2, with TRBD1 as a possible D gene (5 bases). In germline, CDR1 is SGHVS, CDR2 FNYEAQ. V was pared by 3 bases and J by 9 bases, with 11 bases between. The CDR3 contains 13 residues. CDR3 sequence: CASSLTRVRELFF. CDR3 in DNA: TGTGCCAGCAGCTTGACCAGGGTCCGGGAGCTGTTTTTT.